Below are 2 T cell receptor beta chains sequenced from a single sample in a study of CD8 T cells in Susac syndrome (dated by TCRdb to between 2017 and 2020). Receptors were amplified or captured by the immunoSEQ multiplex PCR assay. RNA was extracted with the RNeasy kit and roughly 0.45 to 1 ug was reverse transcribed using random hexamers. TCRdb's own reprocessing of the public reads used fastp at Q25 and MiXCR and kept productive beta chains. All rows with the same CDR3 protein become a single entry with the most common DNA and genes. This sample is represented by about 130,000 distinct CDR3 sequences; roughly 95% of them were singletons. The ten largest make up roughly 0.12% of the sample. Sequences were obtained from CD4+ T cells from PBMCs. These receptors all stem from a human donor in good health.

The chain links TRBV4-1 to TRBJ1-1; the D gene is possibly TRBD1 (6 bases). CDR1 and CDR2 from the germline V gene are MGHRA and YSYEKL. The V end lost 2 bases, the J end lost 0 bases, and 13 bases lay between the germline ends. The CDR3 spans 16 residues. Written as DNA, the CDR3 is TGCGCCAGCAGCCAAAACAGGGAGATCTTGAACACTGAAGCTTTCTTT. Its translation: CASSQNREILNTEAFF.

V gene TRBV5-1 combines with J gene TRBJ2-2; either TRBD1 or TRBD2 may supply D (5 bases each). The CDR3 length is 16 residues. Germline assignment: CDR1 SGHRS and CDR2 YFSETQ. Trimming left V 0 bases short and J 6 bases short, with 15 bases between. CDR3 protein: CASSLVGTMRSGELFF. The CDR3 nucleotides read TGCGCCAGCAGCTTGGTCGGGACCATGAGATCCGGGGAGCTGTTTTTT.